The TCR beta chain described here comes from a study of blood T cell repertoires in COVID-19. TCRdb keeps only in-frame clones here, not all; method: immunoSEQ multiplex PCR. The sample shows 250,000 to 350,000 clones, roughly 89% of them seen only once. V lost 3 bases and J 2 bases, leaving 8 bases between the germline ends. Germline V gene sequence: CDR1 LGHDT, CDR2 YNNKEL (reference sequence). The CDR3 runs to 13 residues. The sequence was collected from a woman younger than 30 with acute COVID-19. Sequencing input: PBMCs or T cells enriched from blood (not recorded which). The chain has TRBV3-1 (or the pseudogene TRBV3-2) and TRBJ2-7; D possibly corresponds to TRBD1 (6 bases). The CDR3 loop reads CASSQGHPYEQYF. CDR3 in DNA: TGTGCCAGCAGCCAGGGACACCCCTACGAGCAGTACTTC.